These 29 T cell receptor beta chains were all obtained from the same sample, sequenced in a study of post-analysis software for immune sequencing data. Study conclusions and caveats: Among four or five TRBV segments more frequent in patients than controls were TRBV5-6, TRBV5-1 and TRBV20-1.

Antigens for these TCRs are unknown. Unique molecular identifiers had been added to the TCR beta cDNA libraries. One entry per CDR3 protein, called by TCRdb with MiXCR from the PCR reads. The repertoire holds approximately 570,000 distinct CDR3 sequences, around 40% seen once, with roughly 1.8% in the top ten. Sequencing used blood. Receptor source: a girl under 18 with multiple sclerosis.

The chain carries TRBV29-1 and TRBJ2-3, with D possibly TRBD2 on 6 matching bases. CDR3 length: 14 amino acids. Germline values: CDR1 SQVTM, CDR2 ANQGSEA. Between the trimmed V and J ends, which lost 7 bases and 4 bases, there was a span of 18 bases. The CDR3 sequence: CSARVASGPDTQYF. The CDR3, as DNA: TGCAGCGCCCGAGTGGCCAGCGGGCCAGATACGCAGTATTTT.

This clonotype was recorded a few times. The gene calls are TRBV12-3 or TRBV12-4 and TRBJ2-4, with 8 bases identical to TRBD2. With 6 bases clipped from V and 3 bases from J, the junction kept 4 bases outside the gene matches. The CDR3 runs to 14 residues. CDR3 sequence: CASSPREGKNIQYF. The CDR3 DNA follows: TGTGCCAGCAGCCCCCGGGAGGGCAAAAACATTCAGTACTTC.

This clonotype occurred a few times. The chain has TRBV5-5 and TRBJ2-7; D is possibly TRBD1 (6 bases). With 1 base removed from V and 2 bases from J, the gap between germline ends came to 13 bases. The CDR3 has 15 residues. In germline, CDR1 is SGHKS, CDR2 YYEKEE (reference sequence). The CDR3 region is CASSLRPGATYEQYF. The CDR3, as DNA: TGTGCCAGCAGCTTGCGGCCAGGGGCGACCTACGAGCAGTACTTC.

The gene calls are TRBV5-1 and TRBJ2-1; D might be TRBD2 (6 bases). CDR1 and CDR2 from the germline V gene are SGHRS and YFSETQ. This CDR3 is 13 amino acids long. V dropped 4 bases and J dropped 9 bases, with 14 bases sitting between them. In DNA form, the CDR3 reads TGCGCCAGCAGCACCGGGACTGGTCCTGAGCAGTTCTTC. This gives the protein CASSTGTGPEQFF.

This clonotype showed up just a few times. CDR3 in DNA: TGTGCCAGCGGATTCGGTGACGAGACCCAGTACTTC. Protein product: CASGFGDETQYF. V is TRBV7-9 and J is TRBJ2-7; D is undetermined. The DNA end is a closer match to TRBJ2-5, so the J assignment may be wrong. The CDR3 is 12 amino acids. Germline V CDR1 and CDR2: SEHNR, FQNEAQ (reference sequence).

This clonotype was seen ten or more times. V is TRBV29-1 and J is TRBJ1-2, with 11 positions matching TRBD1. The CDR3 consists of 13 residues. The V gene's germline CDR1 is SQVTM and CDR2 ANQGSEA. The V and J ends lost 4 bases and 5 bases, in that order; junction bases with no gene match: 3. The CDR3 DNA reads as TGCAGCGTTGGAGGGGACAGGGGGTATGGCTACACCTTC. The encoded protein is CSVGGDRGYGYTF.

In this sample, this clonotype turned up a few times. This chain joins TRBV29-1 and TRBJ1-2; D is unclear. The CDR3 contains 13 residues. Germline V gives CDR1 SQVTM, CDR2 ANQGSEA. Between the trimmed V and J ends, which lost 0 bases and 8 bases, there was a span of 13 bases. The CDR3 bases are TGCAGCGTTGAAGATGATAACGGACGGGGCTACACCTTC. Amino acid sequence: CSVEDDNGRGYTF.

This clonotype has only a few counts. This rearrangement joins TRBV14 to TRBJ2-5; D is unclear. The germline V gene has CDR1 SGHDN and CDR2 FVKESK. This CDR3 has 15 amino acids. Between the trimmed V and J ends, which lost 0 bases and 4 bases, there was a span of 12 bases. The CDR3 DNA reads TGTGCCAGCAGCCAAGATGGGAACGCCGCAGAGACCCAGTACTTC. It codes for CASSQDGNAAETQYF.

This clonotype showed up just once. The V and J genes are TRBV5-1 and TRBJ1-5; 9 bases agree with TRBD1. The CDR3 totals 16 residues. Unmatched junction bases numbered 7, after V lost 3 bases and J lost 3 bases. CDR1 and CDR2 from the germline V gene are SGHRS and YFSETQ. This CDR3 is CASSWGTGRNNQPQHF. CDR3 DNA sequence: TGCGCCAGCAGCTGGGGGACAGGGAGGAACAATCAGCCCCAGCATTTT.

This clonotype has a handful of counts. This chain connects TRBV20-1 to TRBJ2-5; 7 bases agree with TRBD2. The CDR3 totals 13 residues. V gave up 3 bases and J gave up 5 bases; unmatched junction bases: 6. Germline assignment: CDR1 DFQATT and CDR2 SNEGSKA (reference sequence). The CDR3 coding sequence is TGCAGTGCTAGCCTAGCGGTCGGGGAGACCCAGTACTTC. It yields the protein CSASLAVGETQYF.

The CDR3: CASSLRLSYNEQFF. The CDR3 DNA reads TGTGCCAGCAGCTTGCGACTATCCTACAATGAGCAGTTCTTC. The chain combines TRBV7-9 with TRBJ2-1, with a tentative D call TRBD2 (5 bases). Trimming left V 3 bases short and J 1 base short, with 7 bases between. Germline V CDR1 and CDR2: SEHNR, FQNEAQ (reference sequence). This CDR3 has 14 residues. Based on the CDR3 plus reference TRBV7-9 and TRBJ2-1, the full variable domain is DTGVSQNPRHKITKRGQNVTFRCDPISEHNRLYWYRQTLGQGPEFLTYFQNEAQLEKSRLLSDRFSAERPKGSFSTLEIQRTEQGDSAMYLCASSLRLSYNEQFFGPGTRLTVL.

This clonotype was found once. CDR3 in amino acids: CSARASLAKNIQYF. In DNA, the CDR3 is TGCAGTGCTAGAGCTAGCCTAGCCAAAAACATTCAGTACTTC. The rearrangement links TRBV20-1 to TRBJ2-4; D might be TRBD2 (5 bases). Trimming removed 1 base at V and 0 bases at J, with 7 bases between. CDR1 is DFQATT and CDR2 is SNEGSKA in the germline V gene (reference sequence). CDR3 length equals 14 residues.

The chain recombines TRBV12-3 or TRBV12-4 with TRBJ1-2; maybe TRBD1 (6 bases). The CDR3 sequence is 13 residues long. V was shortened by 6 bases and J by 8 bases, with 16 bases between the two germline ends. CDR3 nucleotides: TGTGCCAGCAGCCTGGAGAGGGGGGACGGCTACACCTTC. As protein: CASSLERGDGYTF.

J is TRBJ2-7 and V is TRBV20-1; 9 positions agree with TRBD1. Per the germline V gene, CDR1 is DFQATT and CDR2 is SNEGSKA (reference sequence). The CDR3 spans 14 residues. Trimming took 1 base from V and 6 from J; bases not matched to a gene: 7. The CDR3: CSARVPGQGSEQYF. CDR3 coding DNA: TGCAGTGCTAGAGTACCGGGACAGGGTTCCGAGCAGTACTTC.

The chain recombines TRBV29-1 with TRBJ2-5; the D gene could be TRBD1 or TRBD2 (5 bases each). CDR1 and CDR2 from the germline V gene are SQVTM and ANQGSEA. The CDR3 covers 16 residues. V shed 1 base and J shed 2 bases, with 17 bases lying between them. The CDR3 region is CSVEGGWTDRQETQYF. The CDR3 DNA is TGCAGCGTTGAAGGGGGTTGGACTGACAGACAAGAGACCCAGTACTTC.

The V and J genes are TRBV6-1 and TRBJ2-7; D is unclear. The J call may not be correct, given that the DNA end is closer to TRBJ2-5. Germline V CDR1 and CDR2: MNHNS, SASEGT. The CDR3 contains 13 residues. The DNA for the CDR3 is TGTGCCAGCAGGGGCCACACGGTAGAGACCCAGTACTTC. Its translation is CASRGHTVETQYF.

The chain uses TRBV7-2 and TRBJ2-1; 10 nucleotides agree with TRBD2. Germline assignment: CDR1 SGHTA and CDR2 FQGNSA. This CDR3 region has 20 residues. The V and J ends lost 6 bases and 0 bases, in that order; junction bases with no gene match: 17. The CDR3 coding sequence is TGTGCCAGCAGACAAGGTAGGAATAGCGGGGGGACCACCTCCTACAATGAGCAGTTCTTC. Its protein product is CASRQGRNSGGTTSYNEQFF.

This chain joins TRBV20-1 and TRBJ1-4; 7 bases agree with TRBD1. CDR3 size: 15 residues. Germline V lookup: CDR1 DFQATT, CDR2 SNEGSKA (reference sequence). V lost 3 bases, J lost 7 bases, and 11 bases stayed unmatched. CDR3 coding DNA: TGCAGTGCTAGTGCAAAACAGGGGTTCAGTGAAAAACTGTTTTTT. Residues: CSASAKQGFSEKLFF.

The chain joins TRBV12-3 or TRBV12-4 to TRBJ1-2, with TRBD1 matching 8 bases. Trimming cost V 6 bases and J 8 bases; bases outside gene matches: 14. This CDR3 region has 15 residues. The DNA of the CDR3 is TGTGCCAGCAGACCTGGACAGGGCACTGTACGAGGCTACACCTTC. Its protein is CASRPGQGTVRGYTF.

The rearrangement uses TRBV27 and TRBJ1-1; D possibly corresponds to TRBD1 (5 bases). Germline V gene data show CDR1 as MNHEY and CDR2 as SMNVEV (reference sequence). The CDR3 runs 12 residues. The V end was cut by 6 bases, the J end by 11 bases, with 16 bases between. CDR3 nucleotide sequence: TGTGCCAGCAGCCGCTGGGGGGTTACGGCTTTCTTT. It yields the protein CASSRWGVTAFF.

This clonotype came up a few times. The chain uses TRBV7-8 and TRBJ2-5; D may be TRBD1 (6 bases). V lost 1 base and J lost 11, with 14 bases in between. The length of the CDR3 is 13 residues. CDR1 is SGHVS and CDR2 is FQNEAQ in the germline V gene. The CDR3 is CASSLELKGEQYF. Written as DNA, the CDR3 is TGTGCCAGCAGCTTAGAGTTGAAGGGGGAGCAGTACTTC.

This clonotype was seen a few times. CDR3 nucleotides: TGTGCCAGCAGTTACGCGGGGACCGCCACCGGGGAGCTGTTTTTT. This translates into CASSYAGTATGELFF. This chain connects TRBV6-5 to TRBJ2-2; possible D gene TRBD2, 6 bases. The V end lost 2 bases, the J end lost 4 bases, and 11 bases lay between the germline ends. There are 15 residues in the CDR3. Per the germline V gene, CDR1 is MNHEY and CDR2 is SVGAGI.

V usage is TRBV5-1 and J usage is TRBJ1-5, with 9 bases fitting TRBD1. The CDR3 spans 15 residues. Looked up from germline, CDR1 is SGHRS and CDR2 is YFSETQ. V dropped 5 bases and J dropped 7; count of bases not matched to a gene: 10. The chain's CDR3 is CASSLQGAREQPQHF. CDR3 DNA: TGCGCCAGCAGTCTACAGGGGGCGCGGGAGCAGCCCCAGCATTTT.

V usage is TRBV6-5 and J usage is TRBJ1-1; tentatively, D is TRBD1 (5 bases). The V gene's germline CDR1 is MNHEY and CDR2 SVGAGI. Trimming cost V 4 bases and J 0 bases, with 12 bases left between them. This CDR3 spans 15 amino acids. The CDR3 nucleotides read TGTGCCAGCAGTTTACAGGTCTTCATGAACACTGAAGCTTTCTTT. Its protein is CASSLQVFMNTEAFF.

This rearrangement joins TRBV5-1 to TRBJ2-5, with D uncertain. The germline CDR1 and CDR2 sequences are SGHRS and YFSETQ. Trimming pared 5 bases from V and 2 bases from J, leaving 13 bases between. The CDR3 contains 14 residues. The CDR3 nucleotides are TGCGCCAGCAGTGGAAGGGTTTTTCAAGAGACCCAGTACTTC. Translating it yields CASSGRVFQETQYF.

CDR3 region: CASSSRTSGRVGSYEQYF. CDR3 sequence (DNA): TGTGCCAGCAGCTCTCGGACTAGTGGGAGAGTCGGCTCCTACGAGCAGTACTTC. The chain recombines TRBV7-6 with TRBJ2-7, with 7 bases aligning to TRBD2. After removal of 4 bases from V and 0 bases from J, the junction contained 15 bases not matched to a gene. The CDR3 covers 18 residues. Germline V gene sequence: CDR1 SGHVS, CDR2 FNYEAQ. Full variable domain (remainder filled in from reference TRBV7-6 and TRBJ2-7): GAGVSQSPRYKVTKRGQDVALRCDPISGHVSLYWYRQALGQGPEFLTYFNYEAQQDKSGLPNDRFSAERPEGSISTLTIQRTEQRDSAMYRCASSSRTSGRVGSYEQYFGPGTRLTVT.

Written as DNA, the CDR3 is TGTGCCAGCAGCCAAAATAACATCCCCGGGGAGCAGTACTTC. Translated: CASSQNNIPGEQYF. The chain is built from TRBV3-1 and TRBJ2-5; tentatively, D is TRBD2 (5 bases). V shed 2 bases and J shed 11 bases, with 18 bases lying between them. This CDR3 has 14 residues. Germline-derived CDR1 and CDR2 are LGHDT and YNNKEL (reference sequence).

The V call is TRBV13, the J call TRBJ1-2; 7 nucleotides line up with TRBD1. Germline assignment: CDR1 PRHDT and CDR2 FYEKMQ (reference sequence). CDR3 length: 15 amino acids. The V and J ends lost 1 base and 4 bases, in that order; junction bases with no gene match: 6. CDR3 coding DNA: TGTGCCAGCAGCTTAGAAAGACAGGGCCGCTATGGCTACACCTTC. Translated, it gives CASSLERQGRYGYTF.

The CDR3 DNA reads as TGTGCCAGCAGTCCGGACAGGGGCCTCAATCATCAGCCCCAGCATTTT. This gives the protein CASSPDRGLNHQPQHF. The chain uses TRBV12-3 or TRBV12-4 and TRBJ1-5; 9 bases line up with TRBD1. This CDR3 has 16 amino acids. The trim removed 5 bases at V and 5 bases at J, leaving 10 bases unmatched.